The entry that follows covers one T cell receptor beta chain sequence. The sample comes from a study of T cells in Graves' hyperthyroidism and ophthalmopathy. Study in general: The authors collected peripheral blood at initial diagnosis, before any treatment.

Those patients with uncontrolled infection, other autoimmune disease, pregnancy or lactation were excluded. Diagnoses rested on clinical symptoms, serum thyroxine and TRAb, thyroid ultrasound and orbital computed tomography. Amplification yielded TCR beta CDR3 regions, with RNA transcripts as the source. First-round RT-PCR of the TCR CDR3 relied on the HTBI primer set. TCRdb re-analysed the multiplex PCR reads in MiXCR, keeping a single row per CDR3 protein. The sample shows 300,000 to 450,000 distinct CDR3 sequences, 25% of them seen only once. Source material: blood. The sequence came from a man in his forties or fifties with Graves' hyperthyroidism.

The CDR3 DNA reads TGTGCCAGCAGTTTAGCAGGTTCTCAGCCCCAGCATTTT. Its translation is CASSLAGSQPQHF. The rearrangement joins TRBV27 to TRBJ1-5; D call uncertain. Germline assignment: CDR1 MNHEY and CDR2 SMNVEV (reference sequence). The CDR3 is made up of 13 amino acids. The V and J ends lost 2 bases and 6 bases respectively, with 8 bases between them.